The 2 T cell receptor beta chains in this list originate from one sample, sequenced in a study of ipilimumab plus nivolumab after autologous stem cell transplantation. TCRdb's table, derived via immunoSEQ multiplex PCR, lists solely in-frame clones and lacks some. This table holds around 12,000 clones, approximately 68% found once. The specimen was PBMCs, collected in a trial of ipilimumab plus nivolumab as post-transplant consolidation. Receptor source: a male donor with multiple myeloma.

The J gene is TRBJ1-5, the V gene TRBV6-7; D might be TRBD1 (5 bases). TRBV6-7 is an ORF, and what it does is uncertain. The V end was cut by 0 bases, the J end by 0 bases, with 15 bases between. The length of the CDR3 is 18 residues. CDR3 loop: CASSYSNLDIYSNQPQHF. CDR3 coding DNA: TGTGCCAGCAGTTACTCGAATCTGGACATCTATAGCAATCAGCCCCAGCATTTT.

This chain connects TRBV5-4 to TRBJ2-3; tentative D call: TRBD1 (5 bases). CDR1 and CDR2 from the germline V gene are SGHNT and YYREEE (reference sequence). With 0 bases removed from V and 4 bases from J, the gap between germline ends came to 9 bases. The CDR3 extends over 14 amino acids. CDR3 DNA: TGTGCCAGCAGCTTGGGGGTAGGGGCAGATACGCAGTATTTT. It codes for CASSLGVGADTQYF.